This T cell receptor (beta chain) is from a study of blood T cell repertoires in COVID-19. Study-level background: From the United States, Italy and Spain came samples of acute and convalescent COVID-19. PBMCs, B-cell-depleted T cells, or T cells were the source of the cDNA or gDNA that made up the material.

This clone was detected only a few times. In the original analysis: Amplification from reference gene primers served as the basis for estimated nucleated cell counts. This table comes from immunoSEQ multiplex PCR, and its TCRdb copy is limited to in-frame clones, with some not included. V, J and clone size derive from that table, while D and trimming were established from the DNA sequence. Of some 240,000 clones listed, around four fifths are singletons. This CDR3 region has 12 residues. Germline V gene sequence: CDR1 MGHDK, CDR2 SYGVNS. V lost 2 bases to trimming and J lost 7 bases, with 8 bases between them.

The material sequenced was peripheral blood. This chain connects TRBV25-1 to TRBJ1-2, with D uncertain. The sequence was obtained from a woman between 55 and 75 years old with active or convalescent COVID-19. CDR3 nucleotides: TGTGCCAGCAGTGAACCCTATGCTGGCTACACCTTC. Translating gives CASSEPYAGYTF.